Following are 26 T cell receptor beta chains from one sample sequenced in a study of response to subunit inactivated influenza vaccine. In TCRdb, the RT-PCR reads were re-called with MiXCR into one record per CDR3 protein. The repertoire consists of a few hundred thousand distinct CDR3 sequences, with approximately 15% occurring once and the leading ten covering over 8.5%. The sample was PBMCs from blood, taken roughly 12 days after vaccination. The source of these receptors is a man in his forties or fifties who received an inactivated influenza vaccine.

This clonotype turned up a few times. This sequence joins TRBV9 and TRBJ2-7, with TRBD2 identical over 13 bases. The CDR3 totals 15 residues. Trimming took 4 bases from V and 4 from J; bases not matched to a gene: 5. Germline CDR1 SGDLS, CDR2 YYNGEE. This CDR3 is CASSLTGLAGYEQYF. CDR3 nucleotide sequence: TGTGCCAGCAGCCTAACGGGACTAGCGGGATACGAGCAGTACTTC.

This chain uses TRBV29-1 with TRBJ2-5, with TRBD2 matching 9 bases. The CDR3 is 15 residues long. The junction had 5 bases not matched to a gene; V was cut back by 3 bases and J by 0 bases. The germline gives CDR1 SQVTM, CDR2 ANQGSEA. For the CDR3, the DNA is TGCAGCGTTGATTCGGCGGGAGGGTACCAAGAGACCCAGTACTTC. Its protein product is CSVDSAGGYQETQYF.

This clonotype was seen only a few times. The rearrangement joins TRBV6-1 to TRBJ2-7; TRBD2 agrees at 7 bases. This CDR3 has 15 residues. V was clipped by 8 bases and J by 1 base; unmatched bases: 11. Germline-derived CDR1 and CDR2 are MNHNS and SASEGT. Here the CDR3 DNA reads TGTGCCAGCGGTCGGGGAGGGGTCAGATCCTACGAGCAGTACTTC. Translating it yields CASGRGGVRSYEQYF.

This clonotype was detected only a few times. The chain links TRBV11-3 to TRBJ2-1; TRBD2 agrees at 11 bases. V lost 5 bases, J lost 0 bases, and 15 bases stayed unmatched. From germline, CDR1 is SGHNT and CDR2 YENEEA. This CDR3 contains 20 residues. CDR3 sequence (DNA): TGTGCCAGCAGCGCGTCTTCGGGACTAGCGGTATCGAGCTCCTACAATGAGCAGTTCTTC. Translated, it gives CASSASSGLAVSSSYNEQFF.

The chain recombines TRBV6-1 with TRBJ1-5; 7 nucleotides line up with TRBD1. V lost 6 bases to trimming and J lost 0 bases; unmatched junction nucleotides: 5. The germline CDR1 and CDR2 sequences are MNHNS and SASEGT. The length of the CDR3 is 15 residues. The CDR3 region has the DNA TGTGCCAGCAGACCCGGGACAGATAGCAATCAGCCCCAGCATTTT. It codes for CASRPGTDSNQPQHF.

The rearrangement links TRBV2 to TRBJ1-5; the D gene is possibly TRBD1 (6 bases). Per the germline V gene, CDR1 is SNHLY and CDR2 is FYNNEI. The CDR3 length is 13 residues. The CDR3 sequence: CGSQGRDNQPQHF. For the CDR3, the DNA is TGTGGCTCACAGGGAAGGGACAATCAGCCCCAGCATTTT. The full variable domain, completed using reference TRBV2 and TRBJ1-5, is EPEVTQTPSHQVTQMGQEVILRCVPISNHLYFYWYRQILGQKVEFLVSFYNNEISEKSEIFDDQFSVERPDGSNFTLKIRSTKLEDSAMYFCGSQGRDNQPQHFGDGTRLSIL.

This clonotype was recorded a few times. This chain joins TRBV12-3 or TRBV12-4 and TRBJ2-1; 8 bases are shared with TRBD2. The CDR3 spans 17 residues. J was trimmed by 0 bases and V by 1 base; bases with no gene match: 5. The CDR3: CASSLGREAYSYNEQFF. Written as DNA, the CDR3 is TGTGCCAGCAGTTTAGGGCGGGAGGCCTACTCCTACAATGAGCAGTTCTTC.

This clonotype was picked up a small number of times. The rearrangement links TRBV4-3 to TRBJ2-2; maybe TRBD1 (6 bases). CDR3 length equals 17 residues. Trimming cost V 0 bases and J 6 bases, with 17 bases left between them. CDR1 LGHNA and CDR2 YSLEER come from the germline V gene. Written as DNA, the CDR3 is TGCGCCAGCAGCCAAGATCCTGCGTTCAGGGGTGCCGGGGAGCTGTTTTTT. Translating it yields CASSQDPAFRGAGELFF.

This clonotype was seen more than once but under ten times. CDR3: CASRRQGEAFF. The CDR3, as DNA: TGTGCCAGCAGACGACAGGGTGAAGCTTTCTTT. The chain recombines TRBV7-9 with TRBJ1-1; 7 positions match TRBD1. CDR1 and CDR2 (germline): SEHNR, FQNEAQ (reference sequence). CDR3 length equals 11 residues. Trimming at V came to 6 bases and at J to 7 bases, leaving 2 bases not matched to a gene.

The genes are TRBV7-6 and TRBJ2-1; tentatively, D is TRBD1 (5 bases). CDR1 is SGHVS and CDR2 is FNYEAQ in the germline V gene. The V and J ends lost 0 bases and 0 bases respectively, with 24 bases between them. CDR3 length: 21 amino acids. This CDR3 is CASSLAVGGPRQPSSYNEQFF. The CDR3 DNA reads TGTGCCAGCAGCTTAGCGGTAGGTGGACCCCGACAGCCTTCCTCCTACAATGAGCAGTTCTTC.

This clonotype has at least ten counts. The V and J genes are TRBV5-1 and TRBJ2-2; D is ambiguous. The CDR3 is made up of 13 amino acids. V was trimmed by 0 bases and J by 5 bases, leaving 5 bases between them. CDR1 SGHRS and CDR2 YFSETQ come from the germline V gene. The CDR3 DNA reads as TGCGCCAGCAGCTTGGGACCTACCGGGGAGCTGTTTTTT. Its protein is CASSLGPTGELFF.

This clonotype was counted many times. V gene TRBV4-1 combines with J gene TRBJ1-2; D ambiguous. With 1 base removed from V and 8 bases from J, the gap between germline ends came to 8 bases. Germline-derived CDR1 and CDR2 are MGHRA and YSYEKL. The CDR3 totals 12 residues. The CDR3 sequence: CASSQVSGGYTF. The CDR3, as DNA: TGCGCCAGCAGCCAAGTTTCCGGCGGCTACACCTTC.

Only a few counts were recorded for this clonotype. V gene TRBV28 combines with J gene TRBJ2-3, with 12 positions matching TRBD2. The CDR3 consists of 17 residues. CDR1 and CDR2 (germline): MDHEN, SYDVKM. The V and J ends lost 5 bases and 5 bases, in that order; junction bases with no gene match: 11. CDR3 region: CASSTLGLAGRVDTQYF. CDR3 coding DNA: TGTGCCAGCAGTACCCTCGGACTAGCGGGACGTGTAGATACGCAGTATTTT.

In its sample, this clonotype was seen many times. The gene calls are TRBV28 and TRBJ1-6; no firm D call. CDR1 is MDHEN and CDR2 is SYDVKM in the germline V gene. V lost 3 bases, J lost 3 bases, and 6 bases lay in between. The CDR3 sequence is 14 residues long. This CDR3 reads CASSLGLYNSPLHF. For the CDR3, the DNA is TGTGCCAGCAGTTTGGGTCTCTATAATTCACCCCTCCACTTT.

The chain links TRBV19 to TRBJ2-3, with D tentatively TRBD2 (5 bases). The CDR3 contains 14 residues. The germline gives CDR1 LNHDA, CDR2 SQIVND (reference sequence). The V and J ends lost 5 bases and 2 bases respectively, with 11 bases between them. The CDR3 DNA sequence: TGTGCCAGTAGTTTTTCTAGCACCACAGATACGCAGTATTTT. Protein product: CASSFSSTTDTQYF. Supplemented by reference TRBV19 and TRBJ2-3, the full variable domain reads DGGITQSPKYLFRKEGQNVTLSCEQNLNHDAMYWYRQDPGQGLRLIYYSQIVNDFQKGDIAEGYSVSREKKESFPLTVTSAQKNPTAFYLCASSFSSTTDTQYFGPGTRLTVL.

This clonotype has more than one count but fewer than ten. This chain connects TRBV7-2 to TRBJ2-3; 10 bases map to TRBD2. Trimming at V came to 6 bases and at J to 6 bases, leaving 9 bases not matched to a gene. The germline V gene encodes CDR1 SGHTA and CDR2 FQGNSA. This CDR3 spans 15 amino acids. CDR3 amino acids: CASRRPGLATDTQYF. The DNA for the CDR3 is TGTGCCAGCAGGCGGCCGGGACTAGCGACCGATACGCAGTATTTT.

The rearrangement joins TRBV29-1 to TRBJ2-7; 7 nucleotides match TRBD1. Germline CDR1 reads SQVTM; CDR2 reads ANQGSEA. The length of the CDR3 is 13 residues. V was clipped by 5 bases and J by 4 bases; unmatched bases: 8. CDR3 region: CSVQPGQIYEQYF. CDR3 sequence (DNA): TGCAGCGTTCAACCGGGACAGATATACGAGCAGTACTTC.

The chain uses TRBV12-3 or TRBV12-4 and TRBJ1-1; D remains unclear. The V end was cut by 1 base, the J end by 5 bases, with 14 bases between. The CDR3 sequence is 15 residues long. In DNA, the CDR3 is TGTGCCAGCAGTTTAGACGGGTTGGGTTTGACTGAAGCTTTCTTT. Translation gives CASSLDGLGLTEAFF.

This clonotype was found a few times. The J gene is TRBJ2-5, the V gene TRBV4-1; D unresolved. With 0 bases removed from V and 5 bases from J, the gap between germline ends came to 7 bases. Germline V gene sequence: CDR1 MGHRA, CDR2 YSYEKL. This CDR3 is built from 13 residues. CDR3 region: CASSQDWRETQYF. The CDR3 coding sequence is TGCGCCAGCAGCCAAGATTGGCGGGAGACCCAGTACTTC.

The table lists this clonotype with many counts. The CDR3 coding sequence is TGCGCCAGCAGCATTTCGACAGGGTCGGGTTCCTACGAGCAGTACTTC. Translation gives CASSISTGSGSYEQYF. The chain employs TRBV5-1 and TRBJ2-7; 7 nucleotides agree with TRBD1. CDR1 and CDR2 (germline): SGHRS, YFSETQ. V was clipped by 4 bases and J by 1 base; unmatched bases: 11. The CDR3 extends over 16 amino acids.

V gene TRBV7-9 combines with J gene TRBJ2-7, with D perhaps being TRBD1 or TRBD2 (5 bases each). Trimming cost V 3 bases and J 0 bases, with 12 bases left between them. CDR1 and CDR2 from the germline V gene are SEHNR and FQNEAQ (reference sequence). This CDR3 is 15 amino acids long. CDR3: CASSFGGLSSYEQYF. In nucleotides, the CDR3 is TGTGCCAGCAGCTTTGGGGGTTTAAGCTCCTACGAGCAGTACTTC.

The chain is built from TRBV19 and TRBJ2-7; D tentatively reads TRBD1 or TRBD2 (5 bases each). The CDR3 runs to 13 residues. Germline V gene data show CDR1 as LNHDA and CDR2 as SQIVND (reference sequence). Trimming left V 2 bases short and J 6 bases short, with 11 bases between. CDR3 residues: CASSISGGAEQYF. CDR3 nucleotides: TGTGCCAGTAGTATAAGTGGGGGAGCCGAGCAGTACTTC. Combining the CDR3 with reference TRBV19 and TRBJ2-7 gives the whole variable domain DGGITQSPKYLFRKEGQNVTLSCEQNLNHDAMYWYRQDPGQGLRLIYYSQIVNDFQKGDIAEGYSVSREKKESFPLTVTSAQKNPTAFYLCASSISGGAEQYFGPGTRLTVT.

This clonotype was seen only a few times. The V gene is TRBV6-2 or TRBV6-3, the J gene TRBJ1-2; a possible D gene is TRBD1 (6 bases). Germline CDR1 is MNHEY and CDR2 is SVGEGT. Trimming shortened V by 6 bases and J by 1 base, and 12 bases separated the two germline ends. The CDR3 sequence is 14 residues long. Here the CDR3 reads CASSKGQFNYGYTF. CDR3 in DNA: TGTGCCAGCAGCAAAGGACAGTTTAACTATGGCTACACCTTC.

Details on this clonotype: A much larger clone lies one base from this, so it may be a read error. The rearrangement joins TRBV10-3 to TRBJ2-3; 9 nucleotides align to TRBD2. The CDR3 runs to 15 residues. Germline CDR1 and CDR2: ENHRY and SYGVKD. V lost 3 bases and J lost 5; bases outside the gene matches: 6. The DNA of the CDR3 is TGTGCCATCAGTGACGGCGGGGGGGACAAAGATACGCAGTATTTT. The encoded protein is CAISDGGGDKDTQYF.

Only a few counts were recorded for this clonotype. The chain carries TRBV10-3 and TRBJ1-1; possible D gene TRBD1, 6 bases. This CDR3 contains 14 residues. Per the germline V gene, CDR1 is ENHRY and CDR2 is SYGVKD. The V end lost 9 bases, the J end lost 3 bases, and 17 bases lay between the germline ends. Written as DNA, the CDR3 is TGTGCCATTCGCCCGCACCAGGGGCACACTGAAGCTTTCTTT. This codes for CAIRPHQGHTEAFF.

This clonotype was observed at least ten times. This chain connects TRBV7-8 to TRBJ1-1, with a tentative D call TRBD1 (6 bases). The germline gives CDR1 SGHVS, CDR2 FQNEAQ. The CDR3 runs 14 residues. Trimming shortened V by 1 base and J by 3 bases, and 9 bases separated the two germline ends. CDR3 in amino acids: CASSLGGAYTEAFF. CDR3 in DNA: TGTGCCAGCAGCTTAGGGGGGGCGTACACTGAAGCTTTCTTT. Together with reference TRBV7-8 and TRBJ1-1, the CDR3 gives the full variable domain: GAGVSQSPRYKVAKRGQDVALRCDPISGHVSLFWYQQALGQGPEFLTYFQNEAQLDKSGLPSDRFFAERPEGSVSTLKIQRTQQEDSAVYLCASSLGGAYTEAFFGQGTRLTVV.